Below, 31 T cell receptor beta chains from the same sample are listed, as sequenced in a study of blood T cell repertoires in COVID-19. TCRdb's table, derived via immunoSEQ multiplex PCR, lists solely in-frame clones and lacks some. The repertoire holds approximately 500,000 clones, with roughly 85% as singletons. The specimen sequenced was peripheral blood. The receptors originated from a human donor in a cohort sampled during active COVID-19.

This sequence joins TRBV25-1 and TRBJ2-7; 10 bases are a match to TRBD1. Trimming cost V 3 bases and J 3 bases; bases outside gene matches: 5. Germline V CDR1 and CDR2: MGHDK, SYGVNS. The CDR3 has 15 amino acids. CDR3 in amino acids: CASSDRDRGLYEQYF. As DNA, the CDR3 is TGTGCCAGCAGTGATCGGGACAGGGGACTCTACGAGCAGTACTTC.

The chain carries TRBV7-9 and TRBJ1-1; D gene uncertain. The CDR3 is 12 amino acids. Germline CDR1 is SEHNR and CDR2 is FQNEAQ (reference sequence). The V gene lost 2 bases and the J gene lost 7 bases, with 8 bases spanning the gap. This chain's CDR3 is CASSLTGIEAFF. In nucleotides, the CDR3 is TGTGCCAGCAGCTTAACGGGAATTGAAGCTTTCTTT.

In regard to this clone: Relative to the germline gene, one junction end is altered; a read error may explain this. The V call is TRBV5-4, the J call TRBJ1-6; D possibly corresponds to TRBD1 (5 bases). The CDR3 extends over 14 amino acids. Germline CDR1 SGHNT, CDR2 YYREEE (reference sequence). The CDR3 sequence is CASRLAIGGSPLHF. CDR3 DNA sequence: TGTGCCAGCAGGTTGGCCATCGGGGGTTCACCCCTCCACTTT.

The rearrangement uses TRBV28 and TRBJ1-5; D may be TRBD1 (5 bases). The CDR3 sequence is 13 residues long. V was trimmed by 5 bases and J by 4 bases, leaving 9 bases between them. Germline lookup yields CDR1 MDHEN and CDR2 SYDVKM. Here the CDR3 DNA reads TGTGCCAGCAGTGGGGGGATAAATCAGCCCCAGCATTTT. It specifies CASSGGINQPQHF.

The chain links TRBV19 to TRBJ2-3; 9 bases fit TRBD2. The V gene end was trimmed by 7 bases and the J gene end by 3 bases; junction bases not matched to a gene: 5. The CDR3 runs 14 residues. CDR1 is LNHDA and CDR2 is SQIVND in the germline V gene (reference sequence). CDR3 DNA: TGTGCCAGTACCGTGGGACTAGCAACAGATACGCAGTATTTT. Translation: CASTVGLATDTQYF.

The chain couples TRBV30 to TRBJ1-5, with D possibly TRBD1 on 6 matching bases. CDR3 length: 13 residues. Trimming took 0 bases from V and 7 from J, leaving 10 bases between them. Germline V lookup: CDR1 GTSNPN, CDR2 SVGIG (reference sequence). The CDR3: CAWSVNRAQPQHF. DNA for the CDR3: TGTGCCTGGAGTGTAAACAGGGCCCAGCCCCAGCATTTT.

This clone appeared a single time. This rearrangement joins TRBV11-3 to TRBJ2-5; D perhaps matches TRBD2 (5 bases). Trimming pared 0 bases from V and 2 bases from J, leaving 7 bases between. From germline, CDR1 is SGHNT and CDR2 YENEEA. This CDR3 region has 14 residues. The CDR3 DNA reads as TGTGCCAGCAGCTTAGAAGGGAGTCAAGAGACCCAGTACTTC. It translates to CASSLEGSQETQYF.

The chain couples TRBV7-6 to TRBJ2-2; D remains ambiguous. Germline lookup yields CDR1 SGHVS and CDR2 FNYEAQ. The V end lost 1 base, the J end lost 0 bases, and 6 bases lay between the germline ends. The CDR3 runs to 15 residues. CDR3 residues: CASSLGVTNTGELFF. CDR3 nucleotide sequence: TGTGCCAGCAGCTTAGGTGTAACGAACACCGGGGAGCTGTTTTTT.

The chain couples TRBV5-1 to TRBJ2-3; 7 bases are shared with TRBD1. The germline V gene has CDR1 SGHRS and CDR2 YFSETQ. CDR3 length: 15 amino acids. The V segment lost 0 bases and the J segment 4 bases; nucleotides outside the gene matches: 5. The CDR3 coding sequence is TGCGCCAGCAGCTTGGCGGGACAGTTCCCAGATACGCAGTATTTT. Its translation is CASSLAGQFPDTQYF.

The J gene is TRBJ1-3, the V gene TRBV30; maybe TRBD1 (6 bases). The ends were cut back, 2 bases at V and 0 bases at J, with 8 bases in the middle. The CDR3 runs 14 residues. The V gene's germline CDR1 is GTSNPN and CDR2 SVGIG (reference sequence). CDR3: CAWSPGASGNTIYF. CDR3 nucleotide sequence: TGTGCCTGGAGTCCAGGGGCCTCTGGAAACACCATATATTTT.

This sequence joins TRBV29-1 and TRBJ1-1; TRBD1 is a possible D gene (5 bases). CDR3 length: 13 residues. In germline, CDR1 is SQVTM, CDR2 ANQGSEA. Trimming left V 6 bases short and J 1 base short, with 12 bases between. The CDR3 region has the DNA TGCAGCGTCCAAACCCAGGGGAACACTGAAGCTTTCTTT. Protein sequence: CSVQTQGNTEAFF. The variable domain in full, completed from reference TRBV29-1 and TRBJ1-1, reads SAVISQKPSRDICQRGTSLTIQCQVDSQVTMMFWYRQQPGQSLTLIATANQGSEATYESGFVIDKFPISRPNLTFSTLTVSNMSPEDSSIYLCSVQTQGNTEAFFGQGTRLTVV.

This rearrangement joins TRBV3-1 (or the pseudogene TRBV3-2) to TRBJ1-3, with D perhaps TRBD1 (5 bases). This CDR3 region has 15 residues. Germline CDR1 reads LGHDT; CDR2 reads YNNKEL (reference sequence). Deletions cut 4 bases from V and 3 bases from J, with 13 bases between. CDR3 residues: CASSLRGSGGNTIYF. The CDR3 DNA follows: TGTGCCAGCAGCCTAAGGGGTTCGGGTGGAAACACCATATATTTT.

V gene TRBV7-3 combines with J gene TRBJ2-2; TRBD2 matches at 8 bases. Germline-derived CDR1 and CDR2 are SGHTA and FQGTGA. After removal of 4 bases from V and 3 bases from J, the junction contained 7 bases not matched to a gene. The CDR3 contains 16 residues. CDR3 sequence (DNA): TGTGCCAGCAGCTCCATAGCGGGACTAGACACCGGGGAGCTGTTTTTT. It specifies CASSSIAGLDTGELFF.

The genes are TRBV5-4 and TRBJ1-4; D is possibly TRBD1 (5 bases). V was trimmed by 0 bases and J by 9 bases, leaving 9 bases between them. Per the germline V gene, CDR1 is SGHNT and CDR2 is YYREEE (reference sequence). The CDR3 covers 13 residues. The CDR3: CASSLDAGQKLFF. CDR3 nucleotides: TGTGCCAGCAGCTTGGACGCGGGGCAAAAACTGTTTTTT.

The chain recombines TRBV5-5 with TRBJ2-2, with D maybe TRBD2 (6 bases). The ends were cut back, 4 bases at V and 2 bases at J, with 18 bases in the middle. The CDR3 loop spans 17 amino acids. Germline V gene sequence: CDR1 SGHKS, CDR2 YYEKEE (reference sequence). This chain's CDR3 is CASSLSSWTTNTGELFF. The CDR3 nucleotides are TGTGCCAGCAGCCTTTCCTCATGGACTACCAACACCGGGGAGCTGTTTTTT.

V usage is TRBV27 and J usage is TRBJ2-1; D unresolved. The CDR3 sequence is 13 residues long. The germline gives CDR1 MNHEY, CDR2 SMNVEV (reference sequence). Trimming cost V 0 bases and J 10 bases, with 10 bases left between them. The CDR3, as DNA: TGTGCCAGCAGTTTATCGGGCCAAGCCGAGCAGTTCTTC. Translation: CASSLSGQAEQFF.

V and J are TRBV15 and TRBJ2-7; TRBD1 matches at 9 bases. Unmatched junction bases numbered 6, after V lost 5 bases and J lost 4 bases. The CDR3 sequence is 14 residues long. Germline V lookup: CDR1 LNHNV, CDR2 YYDKDF (reference sequence). CDR3 loop: CATSLNRGPYEQYF. DNA for the CDR3: TGTGCCACCAGCCTAAACAGGGGGCCTTACGAGCAGTACTTC.

The CDR3 DNA reads TGTGCCAGCAGCTTGGGCAGGGGAGCTGGAAACACCATATATTTT. Its translation: CASSLGRGAGNTIYF. V and J are TRBV7-2 and TRBJ1-3; maybe TRBD1 (6 bases). Germline V CDR1 and CDR2: SGHTA, FQGNSA. This CDR3 contains 15 residues. Trimming left V 3 bases short and J 2 bases short, with 11 bases between.

The V call is TRBV2, the J call TRBJ1-2; D gene ambiguous. The V end was cut by 5 bases, the J end by 8 bases, with 18 bases between. The CDR3 has 14 residues. Germline V gene data show CDR1 as SNHLY and CDR2 as FYNNEI. The CDR3 region is CASSYLEGEIGYTF. CDR3 coding DNA: TGTGCCAGCAGTTACCTGGAGGGAGAGATCGGCTACACCTTC.

V is TRBV7-8 and J is TRBJ1-1; possibly TRBD1 for D (6 bases). From germline, CDR1 is SGHVS and CDR2 FQNEAQ. The length of the CDR3 is 15 residues. V lost 1 base, J lost 4 bases, and 13 bases lay in between. CDR3 bases: TGTGCCAGCAGCTTAGTGGGCAGGGGAGCCACTGAAGCTTTCTTT. Protein product: CASSLVGRGATEAFF.

The chain employs TRBV27 and TRBJ1-1; a weak D match, TRBD1 (5 bases). The V gene lost 0 bases and the J gene lost 2 bases, with 10 bases spanning the gap. Germline CDR1 reads MNHEY; CDR2 reads SMNVEV (reference sequence). CDR3 length: 15 amino acids. The CDR3 protein is CASSLSPGGNTEAFF. DNA of the CDR3: TGTGCCAGCAGTTTATCACCCGGGGGTAACACTGAAGCTTTCTTT.

This clone was detected a few times. The rearrangement joins TRBV4-2 to TRBJ2-1; 11 bases match TRBD2. CDR1 LGHNA and CDR2 YNFKEQ come from the germline V gene. The V and J ends lost 5 bases and 12 bases, in that order; junction bases with no gene match: 12. This CDR3 has 15 residues. CDR3: CASSFPGLAAGGQFF. Written as DNA, the CDR3 is TGTGCCAGCAGCTTTCCGGGACTAGCGGCCGGGGGGCAGTTCTTC.

The CDR3 sequence is CASSQVTSGRAGETQYF. Written as DNA, the CDR3 is TGTGCCAGCAGCCAAGTAACTAGCGGGAGGGCCGGGGAGACCCAGTACTTC. The V gene is TRBV3-1 (or the pseudogene TRBV3-2), the J gene TRBJ2-5, with 13 nucleotides matching TRBD2. The CDR3 totals 17 residues. CDR1 is LGHDT, CDR2 YNNKEL, per germline (reference sequence). Trimming at V came to 1 base and at J to 5 bases, leaving 7 bases not matched to a gene.

There are a few counts of this clone. This chain uses TRBV5-6 with TRBJ1-2; 12 nucleotides agree with TRBD1. In germline, CDR1 is SGHDT, CDR2 YYEEEE. CDR3 length: 15 amino acids. Trimming at V came to 4 bases and at J to 4 bases, leaving 5 bases not matched to a gene. The CDR3 DNA reads as TGTGCCAGCAGCCCGGGGACAGGGGGCACCTATGGCTACACCTTC. Protein sequence: CASSPGTGGTYGYTF.

This chain uses TRBV24-1 with TRBJ2-1; 9 bases are shared with TRBD1. The V segment lost 4 bases and the J segment 10 bases; nucleotides outside the gene matches: 16. Germline V gives CDR1 KGHDR, CDR2 SFDVKD. This CDR3 has 17 amino acids. CDR3 nucleotides: TGTGCCACCAGTGACAGAACCGGGACAGGGATCTTGCGGGAGCAGTTCTTC. Amino acids: CATSDRTGTGILREQFF.

The chain uses TRBV7-9 and TRBJ1-1; TRBD1 matches 7 bases. After removal of 5 bases from V and 4 bases from J, the junction contained 7 bases not matched to a gene. CDR3 size: 14 residues. Germline assignment: CDR1 SEHNR and CDR2 FQNEAQ (reference sequence). The CDR3, as DNA: TGTGCCAGCAGCCCGGGACAGTTTGTCACTGAAGCTTTCTTT. It encodes CASSPGQFVTEAFF.

The chain uses TRBV18 and TRBJ1-1, with 7 bases that match TRBD1. CDR1 is KGHSH and CDR2 is LQKENI in the germline V gene. The V segment lost 10 bases and the J segment 4 bases; nucleotides outside the gene matches: 9. CDR3 length equals 13 residues. The CDR3 sequence: CATTQGLGTEAFF. The CDR3 nucleotides are TGTGCCACCACACAGGGGTTGGGCACTGAAGCTTTCTTT.

The chain recombines TRBV11-2 with TRBJ2-1; D unresolved. V shed 2 bases and J shed 8 bases, with 4 bases lying between them. CDR3 length: 11 amino acids. Per germline, CDR1 SGHAT and CDR2 FQNNGV. The CDR3 loop reads CASSLIYEQFF. DNA for the CDR3: TGTGCCAGCAGCTTAATCTATGAGCAGTTCTTC.

The rearrangement joins TRBV19 to TRBJ2-3; D is possibly TRBD2 (6 bases). There are 15 residues in the CDR3. V was shortened by 4 bases and J by 5 bases, with 16 bases between the two germline ends. The V gene's germline CDR1 is LNHDA and CDR2 SQIVND (reference sequence). In DNA form, the CDR3 reads TGTGCCAGTAGTAGCGGCGGGGTAGTCAGAGATACGCAGTATTTT. It encodes CASSSGGVVRDTQYF.

V usage is TRBV7-9 and J usage is TRBJ1-4, with TRBD1 matching over 9 bases. The CDR3 has 13 amino acids. Losses at the gene ends were 5 bases for V and 8 bases for J; bases not matched to a gene: 3. CDR1 and CDR2 from the germline V gene are SEHNR and FQNEAQ (reference sequence). The DNA for the CDR3 is TGTGCCAGCAGCCGTGGGACAGGGGAAAAACTGTTTTTT. Translating gives CASSRGTGEKLFF.

In DNA, the CDR3 is TGTGCCAGCAGCTTAAAAACAGCGGGAGGGCAGAGGTACTTC. The encoded protein is CASSLKTAGGQRYF. The chain joins TRBV7-2 to TRBJ2-4; 10 positions agree with TRBD2. The J segment lost 15 bases and the V segment lost 2 bases, leaving 10 bases of the junction unmatched. This CDR3 has 14 residues. Germline CDR1 reads SGHTA; CDR2 reads FQGNSA.